The 11 T cell receptor beta chains reported below all come from one sample, sequenced in a study of low-dose radiotherapy and immunotherapy resistance in tumors. First-strand cDNA relied on TRAV- and TRBV-specific primers spanning alpha and beta chains. It was with a constant-region primer and a V-primer adapter that TCRs were amplified over around 18 PCR cycles. In TCRdb, the reads were re-called with MiXCR into one record per CDR3 protein. This repertoire shows under 75,000 distinct CDR3 sequences, 23% found once; its top ten account for 6.5% to 8%. This sample's time point: after trial treatment. Sample treatment: LDRT plus nivolumab, ipilimumab, low-dose cyclophosphamide and aspirin (RACIN trial). The source material was PBMCs, sampled after low-dose radiotherapy plus immunotherapy. These receptors were collected from a male donor with prostate cancer.

By share, this clonotype counts as medium-sized (0.01 to 0.1%). The V and J genes are TRBV10-3 and TRBJ1-1; D unclear. CDR1 is ENHRY and CDR2 is SYGVKD in the germline V gene. The V end was cut by 6 bases, the J end by 2 bases, with 16 bases between. The CDR3 sequence is 15 residues long. CDR3 in DNA: TGTGCCATCAGCCGCGATGTGAGGGTTAACACTGAAGCTTTCTTT. It specifies CAISRDVRVNTEAFF.

This clonotype was counted once. Since the CDR3 does not end with the conserved phenylalanine or tryptophan, this likely comes from a read error. The chain's CDR3 is CASSGPTGGNQPQHS. DNA of the CDR3: TGTGCCAGCAGTGGTCCGACCGGCGGCAATCAGCCCCAGCATTCT. The chain combines TRBV6-2 or TRBV6-3 with TRBJ1-5; unclear D gene. V gave up 5 bases and J gave up 2 bases, with 13 bases separating them. The CDR3 is made up of 15 amino acids. Germline CDR1 MNHEY, CDR2 SVGEGT.

This clonotype came up many times. The chain uses TRBV11-2 and TRBJ2-1; possible D gene TRBD2, 6 bases. CDR1 and CDR2 (germline): SGHAT, FQNNGV. The CDR3 runs to 15 residues. Trimming removed 1 base at V and 4 bases at J, with 11 bases between. The CDR3 region is CASSLAGTLYNEQFF. The CDR3, as DNA: TGTGCCAGCAGCTTAGCCGGGACTCTATACAATGAGCAGTTCTTC.

This clonotype showed up many times. The chain carries TRBV12-3 or TRBV12-4 and TRBJ1-1; D gene uncertain. V dropped 1 base and J dropped 1 base, with 7 bases sitting between them. The CDR3 sequence is 14 residues long. CDR3 residues: CASSLGHQNTEAFF. The CDR3 nucleotides are TGTGCCAGCAGTTTAGGACACCAGAACACTGAAGCTTTCTTT.

This clonotype has a count of ten or more. This chain links TRBV7-8 with TRBJ2-1; 7 bases map to TRBD2. The germline gives CDR1 SGHVS, CDR2 FQNEAQ. V shed 1 base, J shed 8 bases, and the junction held 11 bases outside the gene matches. This CDR3 has 16 residues. The CDR3 DNA follows: TGTGCCAGCAGCTTAGAGTTGGCTAGCGGTGGGGATGAGCAGTTCTTC. Its protein is CASSLELASGGDEQFF. The full variable domain, rest sourced from reference TRBV7-8 and TRBJ2-1, is GAGVSQSPRYKVAKRGQDVALRCDPISGHVSLFWYQQALGQGPEFLTYFQNEAQLDKSGLPSDRFFAERPEGSVSTLKIQRTQQEDSAVYLCASSLELASGGDEQFFGPGTRLTVL.

Notes on this clonotype: A read error likely explains this, since a far larger clone differs by one base. The DNA for the CDR3 is TGTGCCAGCAATAGTTTACCCGGGACAGGGAATGAAAAACTGTTTTTT. Translated, it gives CASNSLPGTGNEKLFF. V is TRBV15 and J is TRBJ1-4; 9 bases are a match to TRBD1. The CDR3 extends over 16 amino acids. CDR1 is LNHNV and CDR2 is YYDKDF in the germline V gene (reference sequence). V dropped 10 bases and J dropped 5; count of bases not matched to a gene: 14.

This clonotype was seen many times. Here the CDR3 reads CASSPSGQSNQPQHF. The CDR3 DNA reads as TGTGCCAGCTCACCATCGGGACAATCCAATCAGCCCCAGCATTTT. The V gene is TRBV18, the J gene TRBJ1-5; a weak D match, TRBD1 (6 bases). This CDR3 spans 15 amino acids. CDR1 is KGHSH and CDR2 is LQKENI in the germline V gene. V was pared by 2 bases and J by 3 bases, with 11 bases between.

At least ten counts were recorded for this clonotype. As DNA, the CDR3 is TGTGCCAGCAGCCGGACTAGCGGGGGGACTACAGATACGCAGTATTTT. It is translated as CASSRTSGGTTDTQYF. The chain couples TRBV4-2 to TRBJ2-3; 14 bases agree with TRBD2. The V segment lost 4 bases and the J segment 3 bases; nucleotides outside the gene matches: 3. This CDR3 region has 16 residues. Germline V lookup: CDR1 LGHNA, CDR2 YNFKEQ.

This clonotype came up many times. The chain couples TRBV5-1 to TRBJ1-5; 11 bases fit TRBD1. Germline loops: CDR1 SGHRS, CDR2 YFSETQ. J lost 5 bases, V lost 0 bases, and 4 bases had no gene match. The CDR3 is 16 amino acids. The CDR3 region is CASSLDGQGAHQPQHF. CDR3 DNA sequence: TGCGCCAGCAGCTTGGACGGACAGGGGGCTCATCAGCCCCAGCATTTT. Filled out from reference TRBV5-1 and TRBJ1-5, the complete variable domain reads KAGVTQTPRYLIKTRGQQVTLSCSPISGHRSVSWYQQTPGQGLQFLFEYFSETQRNKGNFPGRFSGRQFSNSRSEMNVSTLELGDSALYLCASSLDGQGAHQPQHFGDGTRLSIL.

This clonotype was detected ten times or more. The V call is TRBV20-1, the J call TRBJ2-3; D is uncertain. There are 13 residues in the CDR3. V gave up 0 bases and J gave up 6 bases, with 10 bases separating them. CDR1 and CDR2 from the germline V gene are DFQATT and SNEGSKA (reference sequence). This CDR3 is CSARDSPPDTQYF. The CDR3 nucleotides read TGCAGTGCTAGAGATTCCCCGCCGGATACGCAGTATTTT.

A note on this clonotype: A read error is the likely source, as a far larger clone sits one nucleotide away. The chain is built from TRBV13 and TRBJ1-5, with a weak D call TRBD1 (5 bases). Germline CDR1 PRHDT, CDR2 FYEKMQ (reference sequence). The CDR3 spans 15 residues. Trimming removed 3 bases at V and 2 bases at J, with 11 bases between. Written as DNA, the CDR3 is TGTGCCAGCAGCTTTGGGCGGGACGGCAATCAGCCCCAGCATTTT. It encodes CASSFGRDGNQPQHF. The variable domain in full, with the rest retrieved from reference TRBV13 and TRBJ1-5, is AAGVIQSPRHLIKEKRETATLKCYPIPRHDTVYWYQQGPGQDPQFLISFYEKMQSDKGSIPDRFSAQQFSDYHSELNMSSLELGDSALYFCASSFGRDGNQPQHFGDGTRLSIL.